Listed below are T cell receptor beta chains from one sample, sequenced in a study of blood T cell repertoires in COVID-19. The data were produced by immunoSEQ multiplex PCR, yet TCRdb's version contains in-frame clones alone and is incomplete. The sample has roughly 86,000 clones; around 86% are singletons. The sequencing sample was made of peripheral blood. These receptors were taken from a woman aged 65 to 85 with acute or convalescent COVID-19. CDR3s include the opening cysteine and the closing phenylalanine or tryptophan. D genes are given only for firm matches. Part of the rows lack a size; the others show once, few, many or a class for expanded clones.

abundance,j_gene,v_gene,d_gene,CDR3aa,CDR3nt
-,TRBJ1-2,TRBV5-4,-,CASSLITPANYGYTF,TGTGCCAGCAGCTTAATCACGCCAGCTAACTATGGCTACACCTTC
few,TRBJ1-1,TRBV5-1,TRBD1,CASSSTGERAAEAFF,TGCGCCAGCAGCTCAACAGGGGAAAGGGCGGCTGAAGCTTTCTTT
-,TRBJ1-2,TRBV4-1,TRBD1,CASSQPRDSSLGGYTF,TGCGCCAGCAGCCAACCCAGGGACAGCTCCTTGGGAGGCTACACCTTC
-,TRBJ2-5,TRBV6-5,-,CASFGQPQETQYF,TGTGCCAGCTTTGGACAGCCCCAAGAGACCCAGTACTTC
-,TRBJ2-3,TRBV6-2/TRBV6-3,-,CASSLMGATDTQYF,TGTGCCAGCAGTTTGATGGGGGCCACAGATACGCAGTATTTT
once,TRBJ1-1,TRBV12-3/TRBV12-4,-,CASTYPRGTEAFF,TGTGCCAGCACGTACCCACGGGGCACTGAAGCTTTCTTT
-,TRBJ1-5,TRBV6-5,-,CASSSGGGMNQPQHF,TGTGCCAGCAGTTCCGGGGGGGGGATGAATCAGCCCCAGCATTTT
once,TRBJ2-7,TRBV5-1,-,CASSLGGQNPEQYF,TGCGCCAGCAGCTTGGGCGGACAGAATCCGGAGCAGTACTTC
-,TRBJ1-1,TRBV30,-,CAWAVTEAFF,TGTGCCTGGGCGGTTACTGAAGCTTTCTTT
-,TRBJ1-2,TRBV20-1,TRBD1,CSASGQGHTF,TGCAGTGCTAGCGGACAGGGGCATACCTTC
-,TRBJ1-1,TRBV5-1,TRBD1,CASSLDGTGAAGTEAFF,TGCGCCAGCAGCTTGGACGGGACAGGGGCGGCTGGCACTGAAGCTTTCTTT
-,TRBJ1-5,TRBV28,TRBD1,CASTPVDRSNQPQHF,TGTGCCAGCACCCCTGTGGACAGGAGCAATCAGCCCCAGCATTTT
-,TRBJ1-1,TRBV4-2,TRBD1,CASDNRGISEAFF,TGTGCCAGCGATAACAGGGGGATCTCTGAAGCTTTCTTT
-,TRBJ1-1,TRBV28,TRBD1,CAGQTGGANTEAFF,TGTGCCGGTCAAACAGGGGGCGCGAACACTGAAGCTTTCTTT
-,TRBJ2-1,TRBV5-5,TRBD1,CASSFGPARTGGLNEQFF,TGTGCCAGCAGCTTTGGTCCTGCCCGGACAGGGGGCTTGAATGAGCAGTTCTTC
-,TRBJ2-1,TRBV5-1,-,CASSLGSINEQFF,TGCGCCAGCAGCTTGGGTTCCATCAATGAGCAGTTCTTC
few,TRBJ1-5,TRBV18,TRBD1,CASTLGTGGNQPQHF,TGTGCCAGTACACTCGGGACAGGCGGCAATCAGCCCCAGCATTTT
-,TRBJ1-5,TRBV9,TRBD1,CASSESGTADQPQHF,TGTGCCAGCAGCGAGTCCGGGACAGCAGACCAGCCCCAGCATTTT
-,TRBJ2-1,TRBV9,-,CASSADILNEQFF,TGTGCCAGCAGCGCGGACATCCTCAATGAGCAGTTCTTC
-,TRBJ1-2,TRBV7-2,-,CASRRDTYNYGYTF,TGTGCCAGCCGCCGGGACACCTATAACTATGGCTACACCTTC
-,TRBJ1-2,TRBV2,TRBD1,CASRVDRGENYGYTF,TGTGCCAGCAGGGTAGACAGGGGCGAGAACTATGGCTACACCTTC
few,TRBJ1-1,TRBV19,-,CASMRETEAFF,TGTGCCAGTATGAGGGAAACTGAAGCTTTCTTT
-,TRBJ1-2,TRBV7-9,TRBD1,CASSFQGDYGYTF,TGTGCCAGCAGCTTTCAGGGGGACTATGGCTACACCTTC
-,TRBJ1-4,TRBV30,-,CAWSARPNEKLFF,TGTGCCTGGAGTGCGCGTCCGAATGAAAAACTGTTTTTT
-,TRBJ1-1,TRBV7-2,TRBD1,CASRSGGWGEAFF,TGTGCCAGCAGATCAGGGGGCTGGGGTGAAGCTTTCTTT
few,TRBJ1-6,TRBV6-5,TRBD1,CAARGTGNSNSPLHF,TGTGCCGCTCGAGGGACAGGCAATTCAAATTCACCCCTCCACTTT
-,TRBJ2-1,TRBV21-1,-,CASSANGTGGKDEQFF,TGTGCCAGCAGCGCGAACGGGACAGGGGGTAAAGATGAGCAGTTCTTC
-,TRBJ2-7,TRBV11-3,-,CASSSRDSYEQYF,TGTGCCAGCAGCTCCAGGGACTCCTACGAGCAGTACTTC
-,TRBJ1-5,TRBV3-1/TRBV3-2,TRBD1,CASSRGTGGDQPQHF,TGTGCCAGCAGCCGGGGGACAGGGGGTGATCAGCCCCAGCATTTT
-,TRBJ1-5,TRBV4-1,TRBD1,CASSQDGTVLNFTGQPQHF,TGCGCCAGCAGCCAAGATGGGACAGTATTGAATTTTACGGGACAGCCCCAGCATTTT
-,TRBJ1-5,TRBV6-6,TRBD1,CASSYTGVEQPQHF,TGTGCCAGCAGTTATACAGGGGTAGAACAGCCCCAGCATTTT
-,TRBJ2-5,TRBV18,TRBD1,CASSSETGAEETQYF,TGTGCCAGCTCATCAGAGACAGGGGCTGAAGAGACCCAGTACTTC
-,TRBJ2-5,TRBV18,TRBD1,CASSPEGAETQYF,TGTGCCAGCTCACCAGAGGGGGCTGAGACCCAGTACTTC
-,TRBJ1-2,TRBV5-1,TRBD1,CASSFGTGRSGYGYTF,TGCGCCAGCAGCTTCGGGACAGGGAGGTCCGGCTATGGCTACACCTTC
-,TRBJ1-5,TRBV19,TRBD1,CASSARDRGSNQPQHF,TGTGCCAGTAGTGCCCGGGACAGGGGTAGCAATCAGCCCCAGCATTTT
-,TRBJ1-6,TRBV11-3,-,CASSSLQGYGSYNSPLHF,TGTGCCAGCAGTAGCCTCCAGGGGTACGGCTCCTATAATTCACCCCTCCACTTT
-,TRBJ1-1,TRBV19,TRBD1,CASSTQGAILNTEAFF,TGTGCCAGTAGTACCCAGGGGGCCATCCTGAACACTGAAGCTTTCTTT